Below, one TCR beta chain is given with its context. These data are taken from a study of shared clonotypes between healthy human individuals. Turning to the study itself: Three plates were used per donor for CD4 naive, three for CD4 memory, two for CD8 naive and one for CD8 memory.

The table came from immunoSEQ multiplex PCR; TCRdb's copy has only in-frame clones and leaves some out. The table shows around 2.5 million clones, with under 95% occurring only once. This clonotype was sampled from a man younger than 35 in good health. Some clones in this sample may be carry-over from other donors' samples. Specimen: naive CD4+ T cells from PBMCs. Noted subset: CD45RA+ positively selected.

CDR3 DNA: TGTGCCAGCAGCTTGGGCGGAATCGAAAACATTCAGTACTTC. This translates into CASSLGGIENIQYF. The chain employs TRBV5-4 and TRBJ2-4; D is ambiguous. CDR1 SGHNT and CDR2 YYREEE come from the germline V gene (reference sequence). There are 14 residues in the CDR3. V was clipped by 0 bases and J by 5 bases, with 9 bases between them.